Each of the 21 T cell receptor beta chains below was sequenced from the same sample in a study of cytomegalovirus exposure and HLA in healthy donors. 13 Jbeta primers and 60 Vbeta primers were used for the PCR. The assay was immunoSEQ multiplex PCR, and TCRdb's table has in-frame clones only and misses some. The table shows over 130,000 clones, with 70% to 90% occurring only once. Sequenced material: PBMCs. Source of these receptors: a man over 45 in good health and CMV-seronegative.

Written as DNA, the CDR3 is TGTGCCAGCTGCCAAACAGGGGGCCCCTACAATGAGCAGTTCTTC. Its protein product is CASCQTGGPYNEQFF. J is TRBJ2-1 and V is TRBV11-3, with 9 bases matching TRBD1. Trimming at V came to 8 bases and at J to 2 bases, leaving 7 bases not matched to a gene. This CDR3 has 15 amino acids. Per the germline V gene, CDR1 is SGHNT and CDR2 is YENEEA.

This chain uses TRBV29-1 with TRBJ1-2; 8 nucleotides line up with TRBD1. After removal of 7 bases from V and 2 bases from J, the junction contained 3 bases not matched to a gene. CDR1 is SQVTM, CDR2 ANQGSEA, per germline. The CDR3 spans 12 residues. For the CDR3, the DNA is TGCAGCGGTGGACAGGGCAACTATGGCTACACCTTC. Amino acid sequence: CSGGQGNYGYTF.

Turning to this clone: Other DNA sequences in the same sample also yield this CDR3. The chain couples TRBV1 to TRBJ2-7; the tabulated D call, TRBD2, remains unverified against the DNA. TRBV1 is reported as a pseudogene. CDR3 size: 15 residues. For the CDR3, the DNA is TGCACCAGCAGCCAAGGGGGACTAGTAATTGTCGAGCAATACTTC. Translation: CTSSQGGLVIVEQYF.

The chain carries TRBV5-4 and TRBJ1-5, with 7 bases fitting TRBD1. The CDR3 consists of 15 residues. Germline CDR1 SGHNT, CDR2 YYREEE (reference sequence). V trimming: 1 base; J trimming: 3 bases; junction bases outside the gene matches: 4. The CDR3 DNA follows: TGTGCCAGCAGCTTGTCCGGACAGGTCAATCAGCCCCAGCATTTT. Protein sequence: CASSLSGQVNQPQHF.

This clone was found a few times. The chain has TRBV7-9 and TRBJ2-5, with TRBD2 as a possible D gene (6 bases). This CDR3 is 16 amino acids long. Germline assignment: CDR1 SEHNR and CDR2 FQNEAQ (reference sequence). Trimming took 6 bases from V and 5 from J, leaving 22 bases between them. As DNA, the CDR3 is TGTGCCAGCAGTTCCCCCCCAGCGGCGGGATGGGAGACCCAGTACTTC. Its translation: CASSSPPAAGWETQYF.

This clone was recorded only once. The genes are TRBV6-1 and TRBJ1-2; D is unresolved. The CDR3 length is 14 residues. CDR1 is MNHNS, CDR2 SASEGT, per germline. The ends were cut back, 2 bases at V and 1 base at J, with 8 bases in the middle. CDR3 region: CASSESRINYGYTF. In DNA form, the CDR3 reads TGTGCCAGCAGTGAATCGCGGATTAACTATGGCTACACCTTC.

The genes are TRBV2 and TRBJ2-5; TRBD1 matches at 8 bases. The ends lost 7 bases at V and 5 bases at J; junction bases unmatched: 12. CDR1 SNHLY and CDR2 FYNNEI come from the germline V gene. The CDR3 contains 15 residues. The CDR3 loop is CASTSPGQAGETQYF. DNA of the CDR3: TGTGCCAGCACTTCTCCGGGACAGGCCGGGGAGACCCAGTACTTC.

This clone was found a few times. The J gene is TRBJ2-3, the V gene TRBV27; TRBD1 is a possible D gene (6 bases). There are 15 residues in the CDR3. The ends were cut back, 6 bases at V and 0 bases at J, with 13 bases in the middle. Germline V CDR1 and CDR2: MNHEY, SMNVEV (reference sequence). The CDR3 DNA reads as TGTGCCAGCAGACTTGGACAGTCTAGCACAGATACGCAGTATTTT. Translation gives CASRLGQSSTDTQYF.

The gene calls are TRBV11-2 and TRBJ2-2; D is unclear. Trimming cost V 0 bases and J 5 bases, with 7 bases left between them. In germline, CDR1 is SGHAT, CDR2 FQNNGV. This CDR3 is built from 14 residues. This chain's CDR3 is CASSLESRTGELFF. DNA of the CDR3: TGTGCCAGCAGCTTAGAAAGCCGAACCGGGGAGCTGTTTTTT.

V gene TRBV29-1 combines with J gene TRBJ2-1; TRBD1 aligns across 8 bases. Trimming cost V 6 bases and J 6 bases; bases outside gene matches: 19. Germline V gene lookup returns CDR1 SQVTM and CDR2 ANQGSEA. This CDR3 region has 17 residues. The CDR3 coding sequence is TGCAGCGTCTCTCCGCCAGGGGGCGTAATTAGCGGCAATGAGCAGTTCTTC. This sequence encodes CSVSPPGGVISGNEQFF.

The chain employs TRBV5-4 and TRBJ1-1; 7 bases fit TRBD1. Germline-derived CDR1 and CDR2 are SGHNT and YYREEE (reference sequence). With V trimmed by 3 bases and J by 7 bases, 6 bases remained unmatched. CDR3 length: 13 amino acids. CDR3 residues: CASSWETGIEAFF. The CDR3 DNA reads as TGTGCCAGCAGCTGGGAGACAGGGATTGAAGCTTTCTTT.

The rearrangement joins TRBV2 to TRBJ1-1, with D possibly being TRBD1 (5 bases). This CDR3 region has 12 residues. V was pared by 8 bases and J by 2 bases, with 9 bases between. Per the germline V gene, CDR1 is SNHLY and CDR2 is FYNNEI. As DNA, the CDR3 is TGTGCCAGCCTCAGGGTTAACACTGAAGCTTTCTTT. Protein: CASLRVNTEAFF.

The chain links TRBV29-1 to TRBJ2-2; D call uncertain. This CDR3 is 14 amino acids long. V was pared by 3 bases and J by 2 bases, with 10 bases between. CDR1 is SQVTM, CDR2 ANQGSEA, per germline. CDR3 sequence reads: CSVDLRKNTGELFF. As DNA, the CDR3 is TGCAGCGTTGACTTGAGGAAAAACACCGGGGAGCTGTTTTTT.

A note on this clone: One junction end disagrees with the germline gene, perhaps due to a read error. CDR3 bases: TGTGCCAGCAGCGAAGCGGGAGGGCCGGTAAGGCAGTATTTT. Amino acid sequence: CASSEAGGPVRQYF. The chain links TRBV2 to TRBJ2-3; 10 bases agree with TRBD2. The CDR3 covers 14 residues. Germline CDR1 SNHLY, CDR2 FYNNEI.

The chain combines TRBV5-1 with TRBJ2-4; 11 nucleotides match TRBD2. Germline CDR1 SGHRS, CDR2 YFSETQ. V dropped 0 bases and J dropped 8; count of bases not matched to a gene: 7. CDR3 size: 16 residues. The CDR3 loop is CASSLVSSGGRDIQYF. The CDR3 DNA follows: TGCGCCAGCAGCTTGGTGTCTAGCGGGGGGAGGGACATTCAGTACTTC.

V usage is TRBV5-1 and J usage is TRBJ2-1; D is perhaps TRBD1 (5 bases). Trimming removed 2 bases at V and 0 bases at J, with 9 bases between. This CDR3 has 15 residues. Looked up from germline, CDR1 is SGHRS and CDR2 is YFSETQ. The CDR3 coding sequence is TGCGCCAGCAGCTTAGTAGGGGCCTCCTACAATGAGCAGTTCTTC. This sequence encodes CASSLVGASYNEQFF.

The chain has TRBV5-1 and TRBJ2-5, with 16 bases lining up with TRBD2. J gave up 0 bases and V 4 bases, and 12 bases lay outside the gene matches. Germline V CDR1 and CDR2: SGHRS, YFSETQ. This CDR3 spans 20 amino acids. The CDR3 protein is CASSRPGTSGRASDQETQYF. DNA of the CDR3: TGCGCCAGCAGCAGACCTGGGACTAGCGGGAGGGCCTCGGACCAAGAGACCCAGTACTTC.

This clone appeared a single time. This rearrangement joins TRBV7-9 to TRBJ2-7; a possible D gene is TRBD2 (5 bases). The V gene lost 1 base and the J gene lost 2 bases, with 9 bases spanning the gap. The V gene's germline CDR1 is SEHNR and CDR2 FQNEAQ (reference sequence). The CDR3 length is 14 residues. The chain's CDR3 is CASSLVSAAYEQYF. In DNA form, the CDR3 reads TGTGCCAGCAGCTTAGTTAGCGCCGCCTACGAGCAGTACTTC.

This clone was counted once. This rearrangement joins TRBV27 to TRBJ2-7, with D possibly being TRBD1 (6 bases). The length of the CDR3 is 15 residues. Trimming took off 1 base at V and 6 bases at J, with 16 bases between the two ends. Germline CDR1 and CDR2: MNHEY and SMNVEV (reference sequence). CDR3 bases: TGTGCCAGCAGTTTATGGGCCAGGGGATTCTCCGAGCAGTACTTC. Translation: CASSLWARGFSEQYF.

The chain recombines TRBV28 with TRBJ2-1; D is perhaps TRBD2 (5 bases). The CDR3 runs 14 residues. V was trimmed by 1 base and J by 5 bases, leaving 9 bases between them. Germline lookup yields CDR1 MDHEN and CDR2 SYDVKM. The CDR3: CASSLSLGNNEQFF. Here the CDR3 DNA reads TGTGCCAGCAGTTTATCACTAGGTAACAATGAGCAGTTCTTC.

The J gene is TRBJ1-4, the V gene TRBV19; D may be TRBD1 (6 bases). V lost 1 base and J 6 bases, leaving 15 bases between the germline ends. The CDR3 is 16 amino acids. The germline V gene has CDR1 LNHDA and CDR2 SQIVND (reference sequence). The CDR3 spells CASSIGSPRQDEKLFF. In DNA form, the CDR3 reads TGTGCCAGTAGTATAGGTTCTCCGAGACAGGATGAAAAACTGTTTTTT. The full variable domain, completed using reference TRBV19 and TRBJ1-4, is DGGITQSPKYLFRKEGQNVTLSCEQNLNHDAMYWYRQDPGQGLRLIYYSQIVNDFQKGDIAEGYSVSREKKESFPLTVTSAQKNPTAFYLCASSIGSPRQDEKLFFGSGTQLSVL.